Following are 15 T cell receptor beta chains from one sample sequenced in a study of cytomegalovirus exposure and HLA in healthy donors. It was with 60 Vbeta and 13 Jbeta primers that the PCR ran. Profiled with immunoSEQ multiplex PCR; TCRdb holds only in-frame clones, not every one. The sample has 180,000 or so clones, 76% seen once. Specimen: PBMCs. The receptors here all came from a woman aged 25 to 45 in good health and CMV-seropositive.

This clone appeared a few times. This chain uses TRBV9 with TRBJ2-1; 10 nucleotides agree with TRBD2. Looked up from germline, CDR1 is SGDLS and CDR2 is YYNGEE. J gave up 1 base and V 0 bases, and 7 bases lay outside the gene matches. The CDR3 extends over 18 amino acids. In DNA, the CDR3 is TGTGCCAGCAGCGTAGAGGCTAGCGGGGGCCGTTCCTACAATGAGCAGTTCTTC. This gives the protein CASSVEASGGRSYNEQFF.

The gene calls are TRBV9 and TRBJ2-1; D possibly corresponds to TRBD2 (6 bases). Germline V gene data show CDR1 as SGDLS and CDR2 as YYNGEE. The CDR3 totals 14 residues. Between the trimmed V and J ends, which lost 0 bases and 5 bases, there was a span of 9 bases. CDR3 amino acids: CASSVAGVDNEQFF. The DNA for the CDR3 is TGTGCCAGCAGCGTAGCGGGGGTGGACAATGAGCAGTTCTTC. The variable domain in full, with the rest retrieved from reference TRBV9 and TRBJ2-1, is DSGVTQTPKHLITATGQRVTLRCSPRSGDLSVYWYQQSLDQGLQFLIQYYNGEERAKGNILERFSAQQFPDLHSELNLSSLELGDSALYFCASSVAGVDNEQFFGPGTRLTVL.

The CDR3 sequence is CATSSGGADTQYF. CDR3 nucleotide sequence: TGTGCCACCAGCAGCGGGGGGGCAGATACGCAGTATTTT. V is TRBV15 and J is TRBJ2-3; 8 bases map to TRBD2. V trimming: 3 bases; J trimming: 4 bases; junction bases outside the gene matches: 0. Germline V gene data show CDR1 as LNHNV and CDR2 as YYDKDF (reference sequence). This CDR3 comprises 13 residues.

V usage is TRBV15 and J usage is TRBJ2-7; D remains unclear. The V end lost 0 bases, the J end lost 5 bases, and 11 bases lay between the germline ends. The CDR3 is 14 residues long. Looked up from germline, CDR1 is LNHNV and CDR2 is YYDKDF (reference sequence). The CDR3 protein is CATSRDLRSHEQYF. For the CDR3, the DNA is TGTGCCACCAGCAGAGATCTCAGGTCCCACGAGCAGTACTTC.

The V and J genes are TRBV9 and TRBJ2-1, with D possibly being TRBD2 (7 bases). This CDR3 contains 13 residues. Between the trimmed V and J ends, which lost 4 bases and 9 bases, there was a span of 14 bases. Germline-derived CDR1 and CDR2 are SGDLS and YYNGEE. The CDR3 nucleotides read TGTGCCAGCAGCAAGGGAGGGGGTGGTGAGCAGTTCTTC. Protein: CASSKGGGGEQFF.

This chain uses TRBV28 with TRBJ1-2, with TRBD1 identical over 8 bases. The trim removed 5 bases at V and 7 bases at J, leaving 9 bases unmatched. Per germline, CDR1 MDHEN and CDR2 SYDVKM. The CDR3 is made up of 14 amino acids. The CDR3 sequence: CASSPNRGLGGYTF. DNA for the CDR3: TGTGCCAGCAGTCCGAACAGGGGGTTGGGTGGCTACACCTTC.

The rearrangement uses TRBV12-5 and TRBJ2-1; maybe TRBD2 (6 bases). Germline CDR1 reads LGHNT; CDR2 reads FRNRAP. The CDR3 spans 16 residues. Between the trimmed V and J ends, which lost 7 bases and 2 bases, there was a span of 18 bases. CDR3 DNA: TGTGCTAGTGTCCCCTCCGGGGGACGACCCTACAATGAGCAGTTCTTC. Translated: CASVPSGGRPYNEQFF.

The J gene is TRBJ1-1, the V gene TRBV19; unclear D gene. Germline CDR1 is LNHDA and CDR2 is SQIVND (reference sequence). The ends were cut back, 0 bases at V and 5 bases at J, with 7 bases in the middle. The CDR3 has 13 amino acids. The CDR3 is CASSIEPGTEAFF. The CDR3 nucleotides are TGTGCCAGTAGTATAGAACCGGGGACTGAAGCTTTCTTT.

J is TRBJ2-3 and V is TRBV27; 8 nucleotides match TRBD2. Germline CDR1 and CDR2: MNHEY and SMNVEV (reference sequence). The CDR3 is 14 amino acids. V trimming: 6 bases; J trimming: 2 bases; junction bases outside the gene matches: 4. For the CDR3, the DNA is TGTGCCAGCAGCCCGGGAGGGGCCACAGATACGCAGTATTTT. The encoded protein is CASSPGGATDTQYF.

The rearrangement joins TRBV5-1 to TRBJ1-2; D not resolved. The germline gives CDR1 SGHRS, CDR2 YFSETQ. The CDR3 loop spans 14 amino acids. Trimming removed 5 bases from V and 4 bases from J, with 15 bases in between. The CDR3 DNA reads as TGCGCCAGCAGTCTGAACGGGGATACCTATGGCTACACCTTC. It specifies CASSLNGDTYGYTF.

This chain joins TRBV4-3 and TRBJ1-2; D unresolved. Per germline, CDR1 LGHNA and CDR2 YSLEER. The CDR3 has 15 amino acids. V was clipped by 0 bases and J by 2 bases, with 10 bases between them. CDR3 sequence: CASSQDPFSNYGYTF. CDR3 bases: TGCGCCAGCAGCCAAGATCCATTTTCCAACTATGGCTACACCTTC.

The chain carries TRBV19 and TRBJ2-7; possible D gene TRBD1, 6 bases. The germline gives CDR1 LNHDA, CDR2 SQIVND (reference sequence). Trimming removed 5 bases at V and 6 bases at J, with 11 bases between. There are 12 residues in the CDR3. CDR3: CASSPPGAEQYF. CDR3 DNA sequence: TGTGCCAGTAGTCCCCCAGGGGCCGAGCAGTACTTC.

The J gene is TRBJ2-1, the V gene TRBV2; 11 bases align to TRBD2. Germline V gives CDR1 SNHLY, CDR2 FYNNEI. With V trimmed by 7 bases and J by 6 bases, 5 bases remained unmatched. CDR3 length: 14 amino acids. CDR3 in DNA: TGTGCCAGCAAAGGACTAGCGGGTCCCAATGAGCAGTTCTTC. It yields the protein CASKGLAGPNEQFF.

The chain carries TRBV11-2 and TRBJ2-7, with D perhaps matching TRBD2 (7 bases). V lost 4 bases, J lost 0 bases, and 13 bases lay in between. Per the germline V gene, CDR1 is SGHAT and CDR2 is FQNNGV. The CDR3 is made up of 15 amino acids. The CDR3 nucleotides are TGTGCCAGCAGCTGGGGGGGGCATTACTCCTACGAGCAGTACTTC. It translates to CASSWGGHYSYEQYF.

The J gene is TRBJ1-5, the V gene TRBV15; D is uncertain. Trimming removed 1 base at V and 6 bases at J, with 4 bases between. CDR1 and CDR2 from the germline V gene are LNHNV and YYDKDF (reference sequence). The CDR3 consists of 12 residues. The chain's CDR3 is CATSRVAQPQHF. CDR3 DNA: TGTGCCACCAGCAGAGTAGCTCAGCCCCAGCATTTT.